These T cell receptor beta chains were read from a single sample in a study of PD-1 blockade in classical Hodgkin lymphoma. The data were produced by immunoSEQ multiplex PCR, yet TCRdb's version contains in-frame clones alone and is incomplete. The data show under 100,000 clones, 75% to 90% seen once. Sequenced here: peripheral blood mononuclear cells (PBMCs), sampled at baseline. Receptors originate from a human donor with classical Hodgkin lymphoma. Each CDR3 is given with its conserved first and last residue. The D gene is left open where the match is weak. Where a row states a size, it is once, few, many or the class of an expanded clone; other rows omit it.

len,abundance,v_gene,j_gene,d_gene,CDR3nt,CDR3aa
10,few,TRBV2,TRBJ2-7,.,TGTGCCAGCAGTGGCAACGAGCAGTACTTC,CASSGNEQYF
14,.,TRBV4-1,TRBJ2-7,TRBD2,TGCGCCAGCAGCCAACCCGGGGGGATCTACGAGCAGTACTTC,CASSQPGGIYEQYF
17,.,TRBV4-2,TRBJ2-4,TRBD1,TGTGCCAGCAGCCAAGACCCTCAGGGGGTAGCCAAAAACATTCAGTACTTC,CASSQDPQGVAKNIQYF
13,many,TRBV5-8,TRBJ1-2,.,TGTGCCAGCAGCTTGGACCATTTCTATGGCTACACCTTC,CASSLDHFYGYTF
16,few,TRBV9,TRBJ2-5,TRBD2,TGTGCCAGCAGCCCCGAGCTAGCGGGAGGAGGAGAGACCCAGTACTTC,CASSPELAGGGETQYF
13,.,TRBV2,TRBJ2-5,.,TGTGCCAGCAGTGACGTAAGCCAAGAGACCCAGTACTTC,CASSDVSQETQYF
14,.,TRBV7-2,TRBJ1-2,.,TGTGCCAGCAGCTTAGATTCCGGAGGCTATGGCTACACCTTC,CASSLDSGGYGYTF
12,.,TRBV29-1,TRBJ2-3,TRBD2,TGCAGCGTAGGCGGGGGGTCAGATACGCAGTATTTT,CSVGGGSDTQYF
13,.,TRBV4-3,TRBJ2-7,.,TGCGCCAGCAGCCAAGTAAAAGGTTACGAGCAGTACTTC,CASSQVKGYEQYF
15,.,TRBV7-2,TRBJ2-1,.,TGTGCCAGCAGCTTTAGGCGGGAATCCTACAATGAGCAGTTCTTC,CASSFRRESYNEQFF
15,.,TRBV5-4,TRBJ1-1,TRBD1,TGTGCCAGCAGCCGGGGGGACAGGATGAACACTGAAGCTTTCTTT,CASSRGDRMNTEAFF
13,.,TRBV19,TRBJ2-3,.,TGTGCCACTGAGGACAGCCCCACAGATACGCAGTATTTT,CATEDSPTDTQYF
13,.,TRBV30,TRBJ2-1,TRBD2,TGTGCCTGGAGGGTTAGCGGGTACAATGAGCAGTTCTTC,CAWRVSGYNEQFF
16,.,TRBV28,TRBJ1-5,TRBD1,TGTGCCAGCAGTTCTTGGCAGGGGGCGAGGAATCAGCCCCAGCATTTT,CASSSWQGARNQPQHF
14,.,TRBV14,TRBJ2-3,.,TGTGCCAGCAGCCAAGATCCCCAGAGGGATACGCAGTATTTT,CASSQDPQRDTQYF
13,.,TRBV10-3,TRBJ1-1,.,TGTGCCACCCTTCAGGGGAGTTGGACTGAAGCTTTCTTT,CATLQGSWTEAFF
13,.,TRBV5-1,TRBJ2-5,.,TGCGCCAGCAGCTTGGTTCCACAAGAGACCCAGTACTTC,CASSLVPQETQYF
14,.,TRBV14,TRBJ1-2,.,TGTGCCAGCAGCCAAGATCTAGGGGGGTATGGCTACACCTTC,CASSQDLGGYGYTF
15,.,TRBV19,TRBJ2-7,TRBD2,TGTGCCAGTAGTATAGGTGCGGGAGGGCCCTACGAGCAGTACTTC,CASSIGAGGPYEQYF
13,.,TRBV19,TRBJ2-4,.,TGTGCCAGTAGTACAGCTTTGAAAAACATTCAGTACTTC,CASSTALKNIQYF
16,.,TRBV19,TRBJ2-3,TRBD2,TGTGCCAGTAGTATATTGAGCGCGGGAGGATATGATACGCAGTATTTT,CASSILSAGGYDTQYF
15,.,TRBV29-1,TRBJ2-3,TRBD2,TGCAGCGTCTTACTAGCGGGAGGGAGCACAGATACGCAGTATTTT,CSVLLAGGSTDTQYF
13,.,TRBV5-1,TRBJ1-2,.,TGCGCCAGCAGCTTGGCTCTCTCAGGCGGCTACACCTTC,CASSLALSGGYTF
12,.,TRBV6-1,TRBJ1-2,.,TGTGCCAGCAGTTGGGAAGAGTATGGCTACACCTTC,CASSWEEYGYTF
17,.,TRBV6-1,TRBJ1-5,.,TGTGCCAGCAGTGAATCGTATGGGGGACTTAGCAATCAGCCCCAGCATTTT,CASSESYGGLSNQPQHF
13,.,TRBV7-8,TRBJ2-4,.,TGTGCCAGCAGTGACCGCCACAAAAACATTCAGTACTTC,CASSDRHKNIQYF
15,.,TRBV5-1,TRBJ2-3,.,TGCGCCAGCAGCTTGGCCAACCCGTTGTCGGATACGCAGTATTTT,CASSLANPLSDTQYF
16,.,TRBV5-1,TRBJ2-2,TRBD1,TGCGCCAGCAGCGTCAAAGGGGGCTCGGACACCGGGGAGCTGTTTTTT,CASSVKGGSDTGELFF
15,.,TRBV7-2,TRBJ1-1,.,TGTGCCAGCAGCTTAAGAGGGTCGGGGGGCACTGAAGCTTTCTTT,CASSLRGSGGTEAFF